This T cell receptor (beta chain) was identified in a study of radiation and T cells in renal cell carcinoma. Time point defined: blood 2 weeks post-SBRT. As for treatment: 15 Gy SBRT to primary tumor, nephrectomy 4 weeks later. Measured with immunoSEQ multiplex PCR; TCRdb has only the in-frame clones, and not every one. The sample lists roughly 150,000 clones, approximately 90% occurring once. The CDR3 spans 18 residues. V lost 5 bases and J lost 6; bases outside the gene matches: 19. Germline lookup yields CDR1 LNHDA and CDR2 SQIVND (reference sequence). This chain connects TRBV19 to TRBJ2-5; 9 bases are a match to TRBD1. The TCR was taken from a woman aged 45 to 65 with renal cell carcinoma. This specimen consisted of blood, obtained from a patient whose treatment included radiotherapy and nephrectomy. The CDR3 region is CASSSYSLRDRERKTQYF. The CDR3 region has the DNA TGTGCCAGTAGTTCCTATAGCCTCCGGGACAGGGAAAGGAAGACCCAGTACTTC.